The 18 T cell receptor beta chains listed next were all sequenced from one sample in a study of shared clonotypes between healthy human individuals. Profiled with immunoSEQ multiplex PCR; TCRdb holds only in-frame clones, not every one. Of about a million clones listed, around 76% are singletons. The sample consisted of memory CD4+ T cells sorted from blood. Stated subset: CD45RA-negative fraction. The origin of the receptors is a man aged 18-30 years in good health.

This rearrangement joins TRBV27 to TRBJ1-5, with unresolved D. V lost 8 bases and J 4 bases, leaving 3 bases between the germline ends. The length of the CDR3 is 10 residues. Germline CDR1 MNHEY, CDR2 SMNVEV (reference sequence). CDR3 sequence reads: CASDNQPQHF. The DNA for the CDR3 is TGTGCCAGCGATAATCAGCCCCAGCATTTT.

The V call is TRBV7-6, the J call TRBJ2-7; 8 nucleotides match TRBD2. With 5 bases clipped from V and 0 bases from J, the junction kept 12 bases outside the gene matches. The CDR3 is 17 amino acids. From germline, CDR1 is SGHVS and CDR2 FNYEAQ. The CDR3 here is CASSPGPRSGASYEQYF. CDR3 nucleotides: TGTGCCAGCAGCCCCGGGCCCCGTAGCGGGGCCTCCTACGAGCAGTACTTC. Full variable domain (remainder filled in from reference TRBV7-6 and TRBJ2-7): GAGVSQSPRYKVTKRGQDVALRCDPISGHVSLYWYRQALGQGPEFLTYFNYEAQQDKSGLPNDRFSAERPEGSISTLTIQRTEQRDSAMYRCASSPGPRSGASYEQYFGPGTRLTVT.

This chain uses TRBV10-3 with TRBJ2-1; 8 positions match TRBD2. Germline assignment: CDR1 ENHRY and CDR2 SYGVKD. V gave up 0 bases and J gave up 10 bases; unmatched junction bases: 5. The CDR3 totals 14 residues. CDR3 sequence (DNA): TGTGCCATCAGTGAGTCAACGGGAGGGCCGGAGCAGTTCTTC. This sequence encodes CAISESTGGPEQFF.

V is TRBV19 and J is TRBJ2-6; D possibly matches TRBD1 or TRBD2 (5 bases each). Trimming pared 6 bases from V and 2 bases from J, leaving 8 bases between. CDR3 length: 14 residues. Germline loops: CDR1 LNHDA, CDR2 SQIVND (reference sequence). Here the CDR3 reads CASRRGAGANVLTF. CDR3 nucleotides: TGTGCCAGTAGGAGGGGAGCTGGGGCCAACGTCCTGACTTTC.

The genes are TRBV6-1 and TRBJ1-1, with D uncertain. Trimming shortened V by 8 bases and J by 6 bases, and 19 bases separated the two germline ends. CDR3 length equals 14 residues. Germline V gene lookup returns CDR1 MNHNS and CDR2 SASEGT. The CDR3 loop is CASLQLSRSSEAFF. As DNA, the CDR3 is TGTGCCAGCCTACAACTCTCGAGGTCCTCTGAAGCTTTCTTT.

The V and J genes are TRBV11-2 and TRBJ2-7, with 9 bases lining up with TRBD1. V lost 0 bases and J lost 4; bases outside the gene matches: 7. This CDR3 has 16 amino acids. Germline loops: CDR1 SGHAT, CDR2 FQNNGV. The CDR3 loop is CASSLDGGGTGYEQYF. The DNA of the CDR3 is TGTGCCAGCAGCTTAGACGGCGGCGGGACAGGGTACGAGCAGTACTTC.

The J gene is TRBJ1-1, the V gene TRBV28; D not certain. Germline V lookup: CDR1 MDHEN, CDR2 SYDVKM. The germline V and J ends were trimmed by 3 bases and 0 bases, with 11 bases remaining between them. There are 15 residues in the CDR3. The CDR3 loop is CASSFSVPLNTEAFF. The CDR3 DNA follows: TGTGCCAGCAGTTTTTCTGTCCCCTTGAACACTGAAGCTTTCTTT.

The V and J genes are TRBV6-5 and TRBJ2-3; 7 bases are a match to TRBD2. With V trimmed by 6 bases and J by 3 bases, 9 bases remained unmatched. Germline CDR1 reads MNHEY; CDR2 reads SVGAGI. The CDR3 sequence is 15 residues long. The CDR3 coding sequence is TGTGCCAGCAGGCGTACGGGAGGCGGGACAGATACGCAGTATTTT. The encoded protein is CASRRTGGGTDTQYF.

This clone was recorded a few times. The chain joins TRBV2 to TRBJ1-2, with 7 bases that match TRBD1. The germline V gene has CDR1 SNHLY and CDR2 FYNNEI. The V segment lost 5 bases and the J segment 6 bases; nucleotides outside the gene matches: 12. The CDR3 has 15 amino acids. CDR3 bases: TGTGCCAGCAGTCCCCGAGAGGCAGGGGGGCATGGCTACACCTTC. Amino acids: CASSPREAGGHGYTF.

CDR3 sequence: CASISTVSNYGYTF. The CDR3 region has the DNA TGTGCCAGCATTTCCACGGTTTCTAACTATGGCTACACCTTC. The V gene is TRBV6-5, the J gene TRBJ1-2; D is unclear. The CDR3 is made up of 14 amino acids. Between the trimmed V and J ends, which lost 7 bases and 0 bases, there was a span of 12 bases. Germline V gene data show CDR1 as MNHEY and CDR2 as SVGAGI.

This chain links TRBV11-2 with TRBJ1-1, with 7 bases matching TRBD1. The CDR3 loop spans 15 amino acids. V was clipped by 4 bases and J by 2 bases; unmatched bases: 7. Germline V gene sequence: CDR1 SGHAT, CDR2 FQNNGV. The CDR3 spells CASSSSGTANTEAFF. CDR3 in DNA: TGTGCCAGCAGCTCATCCGGGACAGCAAACACTGAAGCTTTCTTT. Full variable domain (missing parts from reference TRBV11-2 and TRBJ1-1): EAGVAQSPRYKIIEKRQSVAFWCNPISGHATLYWYQQILGQGPKLLIQFQNNGVVDDSQLPKDRFSAERLKGVDSTLKIQPAKLEDSAVYLCASSSSGTANTEAFFGQGTRLTVV.

V is TRBV7-3 and J is TRBJ2-2; D unclear. Germline V gene sequence: CDR1 SGHTA, CDR2 FQGTGA. Trimming removed 2 bases at V and 1 base at J, with 5 bases between. The CDR3 has 14 amino acids. The CDR3 reads CASSLGRNTGELFF. The CDR3 DNA follows: TGTGCCAGCAGCTTAGGCCGGAACACCGGGGAGCTGTTTTTT.

This rearrangement joins TRBV11-1 to TRBJ2-3, with 10 bases matching TRBD1. V lost 0 bases to trimming and J lost 3 bases; unmatched junction nucleotides: 3. Per germline, CDR1 SGHAT and CDR2 FQDESV (reference sequence). The CDR3 has 16 residues. This CDR3 reads CASSLAPGQGTDTQYF. The CDR3 DNA follows: TGTGCCAGCAGCTTAGCGCCGGGACAGGGGACAGATACGCAGTATTTT. The full variable domain, with the rest looked up from reference TRBV11-1 and TRBJ2-3, is EAEVAQSPRYKITEKSQAVAFWCDPISGHATLYWYRQILGQGPELLVQFQDESVVDDSQLPKDRFSAERLKGVDSTLKIQPAELGDSAMYLCASSLAPGQGTDTQYFGPGTRLTVL.

This rearrangement joins TRBV27 to TRBJ2-1, with TRBD2 identical over 7 bases. CDR1 is MNHEY and CDR2 is SMNVEV in the germline V gene (reference sequence). Trimming removed 8 bases from V and 8 bases from J; junction bases left unmatched: 15. The CDR3 is made up of 15 amino acids. The chain's CDR3 is CASHHSYGGIDEQFF. The CDR3 nucleotides read TGTGCCAGCCACCACAGCTACGGGGGGATCGATGAGCAGTTCTTC.

To note about this clone: The junction and the germline gene differ at one end; a read error may be behind it. The chain carries TRBV5-1 and TRBJ1-1, with 7 positions matching TRBD1. Germline V CDR1 and CDR2: SGHRS, YFSETQ. There are 14 residues in the CDR3. The CDR3 DNA follows: TGTGCCAGCAGCGGGACAGTGAGGAACACTGAAGCTTTCTTT. It yields the protein CASSGTVRNTEAFF.

V and J are TRBV5-1 and TRBJ2-7; 8 bases agree with TRBD1. This CDR3 has 14 residues. CDR1 and CDR2 (germline): SGHRS, YFSETQ. The junction had 4 bases not matched to a gene; V was cut back by 4 bases and J by 1 base. CDR3 loop: CASSHGQGSYEQYF. The DNA of the CDR3 is TGCGCCAGCAGCCATGGACAGGGTTCCTACGAGCAGTACTTC. Combining the CDR3 with reference TRBV5-1 and TRBJ2-7 gives the whole variable domain KAGVTQTPRYLIKTRGQQVTLSCSPISGHRSVSWYQQTPGQGLQFLFEYFSETQRNKGNFPGRFSGRQFSNSRSEMNVSTLELGDSALYLCASSHGQGSYEQYFGPGTRLTVT.

This rearrangement joins TRBV7-8 to TRBJ1-2, with D perhaps matching TRBD1 (5 bases). V was cut by 5 bases and J by 8 bases, with 30 bases left in between. There are 18 residues in the CDR3. Germline-derived CDR1 and CDR2 are SGHVS and FQNEAQ. CDR3 coding DNA: TGTGCCAGCAGCCTGCCGCAAGGGAATATCCCCCCTAGGGGAGGCTACACCTTC. Amino acid sequence: CASSLPQGNIPPRGGYTF.

The genes are TRBV2 and TRBJ2-5, with 10 bases identical to TRBD1. The J segment lost 2 bases and the V segment lost 6 bases, leaving 6 bases of the junction unmatched. Per the germline V gene, CDR1 is SNHLY and CDR2 is FYNNEI. The CDR3 loop spans 15 amino acids. This CDR3 reads CASSRDRGRQETQYF. CDR3 sequence (DNA): TGTGCCAGCAGCCGAGACAGGGGGCGGCAAGAGACCCAGTACTTC.